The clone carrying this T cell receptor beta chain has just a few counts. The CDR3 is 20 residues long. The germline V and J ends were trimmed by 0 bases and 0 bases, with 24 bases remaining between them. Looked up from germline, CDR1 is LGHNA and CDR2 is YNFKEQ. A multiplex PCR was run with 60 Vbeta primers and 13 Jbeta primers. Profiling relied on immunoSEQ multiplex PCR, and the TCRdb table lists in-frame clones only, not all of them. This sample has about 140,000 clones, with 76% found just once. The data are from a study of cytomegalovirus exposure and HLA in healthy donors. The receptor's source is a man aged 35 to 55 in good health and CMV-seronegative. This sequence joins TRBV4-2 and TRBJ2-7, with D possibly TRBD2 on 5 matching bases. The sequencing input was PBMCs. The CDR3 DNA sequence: TGTGCCAGCAGCCAAGAAATTGCGGACTCGGTATTAGGTTTCTCCTACGAGCAGTACTTC. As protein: CASSQEIADSVLGFSYEQYF.